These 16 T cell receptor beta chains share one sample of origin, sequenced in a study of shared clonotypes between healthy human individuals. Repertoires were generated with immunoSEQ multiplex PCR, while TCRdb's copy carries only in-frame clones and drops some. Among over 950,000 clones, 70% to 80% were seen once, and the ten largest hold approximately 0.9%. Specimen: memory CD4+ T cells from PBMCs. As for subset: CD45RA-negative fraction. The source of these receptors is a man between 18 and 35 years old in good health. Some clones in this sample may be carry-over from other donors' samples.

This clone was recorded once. The DNA of the CDR3 is TGTGCCAGCAGCTTAGTCCCTAGCGGTACGGCGCAGTATTTT. Amino acids: CASSLVPSGTAQYF. The chain employs TRBV7-3 and TRBJ2-3, with 7 bases matching TRBD2. The CDR3 has 14 amino acids. V was pared by 2 bases and J by 10 bases, with 9 bases of the junction left unmatched. CDR1 is SGHTA and CDR2 is FQGTGA in the germline V gene.

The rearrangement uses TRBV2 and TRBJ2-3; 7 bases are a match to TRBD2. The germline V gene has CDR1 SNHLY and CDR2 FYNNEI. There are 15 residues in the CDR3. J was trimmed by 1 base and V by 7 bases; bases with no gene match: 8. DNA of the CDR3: TGTGCCAGCATGAGCGGGGTGGATGGCACAGATACGCAGTATTTT. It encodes CASMSGVDGTDTQYF.

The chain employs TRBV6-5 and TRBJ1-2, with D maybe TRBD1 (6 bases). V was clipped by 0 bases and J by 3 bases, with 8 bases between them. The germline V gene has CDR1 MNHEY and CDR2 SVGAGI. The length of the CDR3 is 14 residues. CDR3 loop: CASSYSYRDYGYTF. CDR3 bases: TGTGCCAGCAGTTACTCGTACAGGGACTATGGCTACACCTTC.

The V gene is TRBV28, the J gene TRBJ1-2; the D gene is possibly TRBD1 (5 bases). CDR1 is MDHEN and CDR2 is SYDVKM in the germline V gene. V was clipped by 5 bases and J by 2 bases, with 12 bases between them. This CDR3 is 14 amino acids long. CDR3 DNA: TGTGCCAGCAGTCTCTGGGGGGTAAACTATGGCTACACCTTC. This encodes CASSLWGVNYGYTF.

This CDR3 reads CASIRYGADTQYF. In nucleotides, the CDR3 is TGTGCCAGCATCCGTTATGGGGCAGATACGCAGTATTTT. The chain has TRBV5-8 and TRBJ2-3; D gene uncertain. This CDR3 is built from 13 residues. The germline V and J ends were trimmed by 6 bases and 4 bases, with 12 bases remaining between them. Germline V gene data show CDR1 as SGHTS and CDR2 as YDEGEE.

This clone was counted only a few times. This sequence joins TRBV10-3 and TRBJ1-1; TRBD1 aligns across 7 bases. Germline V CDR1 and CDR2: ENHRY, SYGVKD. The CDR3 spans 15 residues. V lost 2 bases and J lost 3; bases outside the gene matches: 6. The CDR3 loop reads CAISESQGVYTEAFF. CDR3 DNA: TGTGCCATCAGTGAGAGCCAGGGGGTCTACACTGAAGCTTTCTTT.

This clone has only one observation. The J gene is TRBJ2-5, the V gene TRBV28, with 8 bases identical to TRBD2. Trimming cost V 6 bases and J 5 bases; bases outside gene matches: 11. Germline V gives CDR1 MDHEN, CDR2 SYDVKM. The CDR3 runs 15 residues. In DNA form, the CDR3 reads TGTGCCAGCAGCACTAGCGGAGGGCTCTCGGAGACCCAGTACTTC. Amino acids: CASSTSGGLSETQYF.

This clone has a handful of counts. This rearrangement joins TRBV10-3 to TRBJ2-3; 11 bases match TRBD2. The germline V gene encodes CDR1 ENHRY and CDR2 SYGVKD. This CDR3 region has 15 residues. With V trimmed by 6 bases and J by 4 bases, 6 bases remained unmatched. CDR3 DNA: TGTGCCATCAGGGATAGCGGGAGGGCCGCAGATACGCAGTATTTT. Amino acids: CAIRDSGRAADTQYF.

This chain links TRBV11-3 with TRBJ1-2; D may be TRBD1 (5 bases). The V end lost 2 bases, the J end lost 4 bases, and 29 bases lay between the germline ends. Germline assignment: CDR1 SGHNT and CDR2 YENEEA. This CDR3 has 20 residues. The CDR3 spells CASSLTYRTLKSGQIYGYTF. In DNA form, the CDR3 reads TGTGCCAGCAGCTTAACCTACAGGACCCTAAAGTCTGGGCAGATCTATGGCTACACCTTC.

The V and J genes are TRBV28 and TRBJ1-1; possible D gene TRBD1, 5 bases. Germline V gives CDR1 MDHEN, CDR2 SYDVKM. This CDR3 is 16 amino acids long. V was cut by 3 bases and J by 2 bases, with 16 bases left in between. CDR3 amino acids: CASSLGGIKQNTEAFF. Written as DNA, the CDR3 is TGTGCCAGCAGTTTGGGGGGAATAAAACAAAACACTGAAGCTTTCTTT.

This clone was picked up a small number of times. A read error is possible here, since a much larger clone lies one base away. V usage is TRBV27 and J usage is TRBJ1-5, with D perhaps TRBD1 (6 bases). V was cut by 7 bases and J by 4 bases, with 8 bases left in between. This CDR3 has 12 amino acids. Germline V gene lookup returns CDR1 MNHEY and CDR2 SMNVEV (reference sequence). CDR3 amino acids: CASITGNQPQHF. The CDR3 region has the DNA TGTGCCAGCATTACAGGGAATCAGCCCCAGCATTTT.

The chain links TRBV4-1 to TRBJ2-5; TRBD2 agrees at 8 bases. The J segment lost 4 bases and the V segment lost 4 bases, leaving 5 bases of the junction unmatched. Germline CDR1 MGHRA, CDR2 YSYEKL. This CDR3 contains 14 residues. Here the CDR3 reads CASSLDGGGETQYF. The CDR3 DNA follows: TGCGCCAGCAGCCTTGACGGGGGGGGAGAGACCCAGTACTTC.

CDR3 in amino acids: CASSDNGETQYF. The CDR3 coding sequence is TGTGCCAGCAGCGATAATGGGGAGACCCAGTACTTC. The gene calls are TRBV7-3 and TRBJ2-5; D is undetermined. Looked up from germline, CDR1 is SGHTA and CDR2 is FQGTGA. This CDR3 spans 12 amino acids. V gave up 5 bases and J gave up 5 bases, with 9 bases separating them.

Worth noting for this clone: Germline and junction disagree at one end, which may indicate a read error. The CDR3 sequence: CASSQVGSYTEALF. CDR3 nucleotide sequence: TGTGCCAGCAGCCAAGTCGGGAGCTACACTGAAGCTCTCTTT. The V gene is TRBV4-2, the J gene TRBJ1-1; D unresolved. The CDR3 totals 14 residues. Per the germline V gene, CDR1 is LGHNA and CDR2 is YNFKEQ.

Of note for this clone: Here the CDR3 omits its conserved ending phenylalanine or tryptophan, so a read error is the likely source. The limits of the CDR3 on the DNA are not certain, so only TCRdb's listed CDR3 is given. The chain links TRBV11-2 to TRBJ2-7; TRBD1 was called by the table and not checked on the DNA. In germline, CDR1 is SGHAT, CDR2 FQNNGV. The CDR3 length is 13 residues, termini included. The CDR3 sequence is CASSLDITGGVSC.

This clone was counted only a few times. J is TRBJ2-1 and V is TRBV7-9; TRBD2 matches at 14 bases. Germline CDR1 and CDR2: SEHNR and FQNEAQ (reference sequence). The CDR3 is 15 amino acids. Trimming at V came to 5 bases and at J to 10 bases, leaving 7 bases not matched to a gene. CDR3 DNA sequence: TGTGCCAGCAGCCCAGGGGGACTAGCGGGAGAAGAGCAGTTCTTC. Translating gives CASSPGGLAGEEQFF.